Described below is a single T cell receptor beta chain sequence and its context. Its antigen remains undetermined. It has no much larger one-base neighbor in the sample; base qualities were not kept. The data were taken from a study of early T cells in non-severe SARS-CoV-2 infection (dated by TCRdb to the early 2020s). Regarding the research as a whole: Because TCR sequencing relied on bulk RNA taken from unsorted whole blood, pairing of alpha and beta chains was not possible. Summary of the overall study and its limitations: VDJdb matching was skewed toward anti-spike CD8 responses, so virus-specific expansions were likely underestimated and private and CD4 specificities were missed.

The protocol used for the library was 5' RACE. The sequencer was a NextSeq 500. Unique molecular identifiers were attached to individual cDNA molecules in the TCR library protocol so that sequencing error and PCR bias could be corrected. TCR alpha and beta chains were both sequenced, and the abundances of alpha and beta sequences in each sample were closely correlated with each other. As for the authors' bioinformatics: Decombinator V4 was used to annotate the V gene, J gene and CDR3 of the TCR sequences. Expanded TCRs were defined as changing significantly between any two time points under a Poisson model with p below 0.0001. TCR abundances were normalised to the total number of TCRs sequenced per sample and expressed as counts per million. TRAV1-2 paired with TRAJ12, TRAJ20 or TRAJ33 defined MAIT TCRs, while TRAV10 paired with TRAJ18 defined iNKT TCRs. A search of VDJdb, accessed on 1 November 2021, was run for TCRs annotated to CMV, EBV and SARS-CoV-2, with TCRs annotated for multiple antigens excluded. TCRdb reprocessed the public reads (quality trimming at Q25 with fastp, clone calling with MiXCR) and kept in-frame beta chains. Merged by CDR3 protein, the rows form single entries marked with the most common genes and DNA. In this record, the V and J calls reflect TCRdb's handling and not the investigators' own analysis. For this sample there are roughly 80,000 distinct CDR3 sequences; more than 13% appear just once. Roughly 3% of the sample comes from the top ten.

This was a case-control study nested in a cohort of healthcare workers in London, UK, who had nasopharyngeal swab PCR tests and blood samples taken every week. Healthcare workers were recruited during the week of the UK lockdown, between 23 and 31 March 2020, and followed weekly for up to 16 weeks. Trimming at the junction amounts to 0 bases on V and 3 bases on J, and the germline ends lie 8 bases apart. CDR1 is given as SGHRS and CDR2 as YFSETQ, both from the germline V gene. The CDR3, cysteine through phenylalanine, is 14 amino acids long. Only the CDR3 portion is preserved as DNA: 42 bases, with reading frame beginning at the first base.

Sequencing input: whole blood. The rearrangement combines TRBV5-1 with TRBJ2-3, with the D gene call left open. The source of this sequence is an adult who was a healthcare worker with PCR-confirmed SARS-CoV-2 infection or an uninfected control (not recorded which). The CDR3 region reads CASSLDRQTDTQYF. The DNA is as follows: TGCGCCAGCAGCTTGGACAGACAAACAGATACGCAGTATTTT.